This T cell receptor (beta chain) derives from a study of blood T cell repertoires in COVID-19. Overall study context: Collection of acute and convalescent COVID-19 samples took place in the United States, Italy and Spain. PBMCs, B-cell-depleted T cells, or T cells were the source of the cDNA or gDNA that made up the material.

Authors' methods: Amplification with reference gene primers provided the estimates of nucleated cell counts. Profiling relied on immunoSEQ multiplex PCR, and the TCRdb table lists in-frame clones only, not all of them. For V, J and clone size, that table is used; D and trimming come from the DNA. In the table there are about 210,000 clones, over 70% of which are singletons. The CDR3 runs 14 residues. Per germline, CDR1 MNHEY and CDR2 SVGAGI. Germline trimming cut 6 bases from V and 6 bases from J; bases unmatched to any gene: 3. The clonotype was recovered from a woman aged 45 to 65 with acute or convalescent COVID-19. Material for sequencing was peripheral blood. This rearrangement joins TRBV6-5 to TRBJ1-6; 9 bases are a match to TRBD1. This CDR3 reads CASRTGGPNSPLHF. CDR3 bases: TGTGCCAGCAGGACAGGGGGGCCTAATTCACCCCTCCACTTT.